These 5 T cell receptor beta chains were all obtained from the same sample, sequenced in a study of T cells in Graves' hyperthyroidism and ophthalmopathy. There were TCR beta CDR3 regions amplified from RNA transcripts. HTBI primers were employed in a first-round RT-PCR of the TCR CDR3. TCRdb passed the multiplex PCR reads through MiXCR, listing each CDR3 protein once. The table lists 500,000 to 800,000 distinct CDR3 sequences, 45% of them singletons, with about 7.2% in the top ten. The sample taken for sequencing was peripheral blood or thyroid tissue (not recorded which). The receptors derive from an adult man with Graves' disease, either hyperthyroidism or ophthalmopathy (not recorded which).

The sample holds many counts of this clonotype. The gene calls are TRBV7-9 and TRBJ1-2; no clear D. The germline V gene encodes CDR1 SEHNR and CDR2 FQNEAQ (reference sequence). This CDR3 is built from 9 residues. Trimming took off 5 bases at V and 9 bases at J, with 4 bases between the two ends. The chain's CDR3 is CASSARYTF. For the CDR3, the DNA is TGTGCCAGCAGCGCCCGCTACACCTTC.

A note on this clonotype: A much larger clone sits a single nucleotide away, making a read error possible. The V call is TRBV15, the J call TRBJ1-5; 8 positions match TRBD1. Germline V gives CDR1 LNHNV, CDR2 YYDKDF (reference sequence). Trimming cost V 7 bases and J 2 bases; bases outside gene matches: 10. The CDR3 is 16 amino acids. This CDR3 is CATKLAQGGGNQPQHF. CDR3 bases: TGTGCCACCAAACTAGCACAGGGGGGAGGCAATCAGCCCCAGCATTTT.

This clonotype was seen a few times. The junction departs from the called germline gene at one end, perhaps through a read error. Here the CDR3 DNA reads TGTGCTAGCAGCTTTACTAGCGGGAGCGGGGAGCTGTTTTTT. This translates into CASSFTSGSGELFF. The genes are TRBV7-7 and TRBJ2-2; 11 bases line up with TRBD2. Germline-derived CDR1 and CDR2 are SSHAT and FNYEAQ (reference sequence). The CDR3 loop spans 14 amino acids.

This clonotype was detected once. This chain connects TRBV2 to TRBJ1-6, with D perhaps matching TRBD1 (6 bases). Deletions cut 3 bases from V and 7 bases from J, with 10 bases between. Germline CDR1 SNHLY, CDR2 FYNNEI. CDR3 length: 14 residues. The CDR3 reads CASSDKGTNSPLHF. CDR3 nucleotides: TGTGCCAGCAGTGACAAGGGGACAAATTCACCCCTCCACTTT.

Concerning this clonotype: Just one base apart from a much larger clone, this may be a read error. The rearrangement uses TRBV29-1 and TRBJ2-2; possibly TRBD2 for D (6 bases). There are 15 residues in the CDR3. Germline V CDR1 and CDR2: SQVTM, ANQGSEA. The CDR3 sequence: CSVRTDGLEGGELLF. The CDR3 coding sequence is TGCAGCGTCCGGACTGACGGGCTGGAGGGCGGGGAGCTGCTTTTT.